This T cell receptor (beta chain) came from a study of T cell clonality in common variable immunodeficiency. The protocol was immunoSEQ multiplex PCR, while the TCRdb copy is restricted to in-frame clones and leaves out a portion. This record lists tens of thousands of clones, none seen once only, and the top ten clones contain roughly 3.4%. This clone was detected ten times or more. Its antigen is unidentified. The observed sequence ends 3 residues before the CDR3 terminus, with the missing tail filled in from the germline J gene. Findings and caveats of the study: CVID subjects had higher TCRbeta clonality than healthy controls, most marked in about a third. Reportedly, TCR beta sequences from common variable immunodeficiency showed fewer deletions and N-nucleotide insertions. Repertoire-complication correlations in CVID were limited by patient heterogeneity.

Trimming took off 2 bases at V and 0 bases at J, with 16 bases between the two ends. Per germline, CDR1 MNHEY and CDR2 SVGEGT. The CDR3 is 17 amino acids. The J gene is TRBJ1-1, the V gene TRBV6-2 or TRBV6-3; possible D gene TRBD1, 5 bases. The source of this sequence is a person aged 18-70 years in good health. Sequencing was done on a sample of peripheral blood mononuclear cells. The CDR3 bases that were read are TGTGCCAGCAGTTACCCCCCCTCTCGGGGGATGAACACTGAA. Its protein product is CASSYPPSRGMNTE. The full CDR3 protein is CASSYPPSRGMNTEAFF.